This entry describes one TCR beta chain. This sample stems from a study of OX40 agonist ivuxolimab in advanced cancers. Looking at the study overall: Dose-escalation patients suffered from hepatocellular carcinoma, melanoma, renal cell or head and neck cancer.

Here immunoSEQ multiplex PCR was the method, and the copy in TCRdb shows in-frame clones only, minus some. The sample yields 65,000 to 100,000 clones, around 88% seen once. The material was CD4+ or CD8+ T cells sorted from blood, obtained in a trial of the OX40 agonist ivuxolimab. The sequence was obtained from an adult with an advanced solid tumor such as melanoma, head and neck, liver or kidney cancer.

The CDR3 is CASSSPPVGNTEAFF. CDR3 coding DNA: TGTGCCAGCAGCTCCCCCCCCGTGGGGAACACTGAAGCTTTCTTT. The gene calls are TRBV28 and TRBJ1-1, with unresolved D. V dropped 6 bases and J dropped 1 base, with 15 bases sitting between them. Germline V gene lookup returns CDR1 MDHEN and CDR2 SYDVKM. This CDR3 has 15 amino acids.